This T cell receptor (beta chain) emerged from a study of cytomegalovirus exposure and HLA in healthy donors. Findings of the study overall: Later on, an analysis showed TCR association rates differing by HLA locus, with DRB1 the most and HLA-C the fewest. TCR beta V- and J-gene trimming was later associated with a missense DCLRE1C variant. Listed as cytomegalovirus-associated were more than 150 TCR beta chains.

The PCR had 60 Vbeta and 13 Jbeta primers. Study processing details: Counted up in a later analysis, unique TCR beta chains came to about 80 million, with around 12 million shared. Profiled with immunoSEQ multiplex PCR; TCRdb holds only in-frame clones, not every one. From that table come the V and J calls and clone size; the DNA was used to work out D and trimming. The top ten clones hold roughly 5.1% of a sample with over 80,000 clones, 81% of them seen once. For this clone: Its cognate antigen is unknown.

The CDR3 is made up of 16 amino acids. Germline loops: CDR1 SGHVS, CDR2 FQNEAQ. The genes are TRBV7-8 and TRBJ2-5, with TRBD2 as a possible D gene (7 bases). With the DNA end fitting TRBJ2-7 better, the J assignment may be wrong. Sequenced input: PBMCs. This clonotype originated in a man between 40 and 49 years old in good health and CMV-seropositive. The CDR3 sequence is CASIKTAGAFPYEQYF. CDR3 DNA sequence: TGTGCCAGCATCAAGACGGCGGGGGCCTTTCCCTACGAGCAGTACTTC.